The rows below give T cell receptor beta chains drawn from one sample of a study of shared clonotypes between healthy human individuals. Data came from immunoSEQ multiplex PCR; TCRdb stores just in-frame clones and leaves some out. The table lists 110,000 or so clones, approximately 70% of them singletons, with 24% in the top ten. The sample consisted of memory CD8+ T cells sorted from blood. The receptors were sampled from a woman in her 30s in good health. CDR3s include the opening cysteine and the closing phenylalanine or tryptophan. Fields, in order: clone size, J gene, D gene, V gene, CDR3 DNA, CDR3 protein. The D gene is left open where the match is weak. Clone size, where shown, is once, few, many, or a class for clones that have expanded.

clone_size: -
j_call: TRBJ2-5
d_call: TRBD2
v_call: TRBV6-4
cdr3_nt: TGTGCCAGCAGTCCACTAGCGGGAACCAAAGAGACCCAGTACTTC
cdr3_aa: CASSPLAGTKETQYF

clone_size: -
j_call: TRBJ1-2
d_call: -
v_call: TRBV5-1
cdr3_nt: TGCGCCAGCAGAACCGGCGACAGGACTAACTATGGCTACACCTTC
cdr3_aa: CASRTGDRTNYGYTF

clone_size: few
j_call: TRBJ1-1
d_call: -
v_call: TRBV30
cdr3_nt: TGTGCCTGGAGTGTAGTGGCGTGGACTGAAGCTTTCTTT
cdr3_aa: CAWSVVAWTEAFF

clone_size: many
j_call: TRBJ2-7
d_call: TRBD1
v_call: TRBV25-1
cdr3_nt: TGTGCCAGCAGTGGGGGGGACAGGGAGTACGAGCAGTACTTC
cdr3_aa: CASSGGDREYEQYF

clone_size: -
j_call: TRBJ2-1
d_call: -
v_call: TRBV7-2
cdr3_nt: TGTGCCAGCAGCCAGTACCTCCGTAGCAATGAGCAGTTCTTC
cdr3_aa: CASSQYLRSNEQFF

clone_size: -
j_call: TRBJ2-7
d_call: -
v_call: TRBV21-1
cdr3_nt: TGTGCCAGCAGCAAATCTTACCGGGACCAGGGCCACGAGCAGTACTTC
cdr3_aa: CASSKSYRDQGHEQYF

clone_size: once
j_call: TRBJ1-5
d_call: -
v_call: TRBV6-6
cdr3_nt: TGTGCCAGCAGTTACCGGGGTGTGGGGCGGCCCCAGCATTTT
cdr3_aa: CASSYRGVGRPQHF

clone_size: few
j_call: TRBJ2-7
d_call: TRBD2
v_call: TRBV14
cdr3_nt: TGTGCCAGCAGCCAACCGGGACTACCCGATTCCTACGAGCAGTACTTC
cdr3_aa: CASSQPGLPDSYEQYF

clone_size: -
j_call: TRBJ2-7
d_call: TRBD2
v_call: TRBV5-4
cdr3_nt: TGTGCCAGCAGCCAAGTAATAGGGACTAGCGGCTACGAGCAGTACTTC
cdr3_aa: CASSQVIGTSGYEQYF

clone_size: -
j_call: TRBJ1-1
d_call: -
v_call: TRBV5-8
cdr3_nt: TGTGCCAGCACCATTTCGGGAGGGGAAGAAGCTTTCTTT
cdr3_aa: CASTISGGEEAFF

clone_size: -
j_call: TRBJ1-2
d_call: -
v_call: TRBV5-5
cdr3_nt: TGTGCCAGCAGCTCACTTAGGACGGAAAATGTTTATGGCTACACCTTC
cdr3_aa: CASSSLRTENVYGYTF

clone_size: -
j_call: TRBJ2-7
d_call: -
v_call: TRBV27
cdr3_nt: TGTGCCAGCACTCCTAGGGAACAGGGAAGCTACGAGCAGTACTTC
cdr3_aa: CASTPREQGSYEQYF

clone_size: -
j_call: TRBJ1-5
d_call: -
v_call: TRBV7-3
cdr3_nt: TGTGCCAGCAGCCTCGACCGGCGGAACAATCAGCCCCAGCATTTT
cdr3_aa: CASSLDRRNNQPQHF

clone_size: once
j_call: TRBJ1-1
d_call: TRBD1
v_call: TRBV7-8
cdr3_nt: TGTGCCAGCAGCTTTCTGAGGACAGGGGACACTGAAGCTTTCTTT
cdr3_aa: CASSFLRTGDTEAFF

clone_size: -
j_call: TRBJ2-7
d_call: -
v_call: TRBV25-1
cdr3_nt: TGTGCCAGCAGGACGGACGGACTCTACGAGCAGTACTTC
cdr3_aa: CASRTDGLYEQYF

clone_size: few
j_call: TRBJ2-7
d_call: -
v_call: TRBV4-1
cdr3_nt: TGCGCCAGCAGCCAAGATCCAGGCGAGCAGTACTTC
cdr3_aa: CASSQDPGEQYF

clone_size: -
j_call: TRBJ2-1
d_call: -
v_call: TRBV10-3
cdr3_nt: TGTGCCATCAGTGAGTCATCCGCCTGGAACAATGAGCAGTTCTTC
cdr3_aa: CAISESSAWNNEQFF

clone_size: -
j_call: TRBJ2-1
d_call: TRBD2
v_call: TRBV9
cdr3_nt: TGTGCCAGCAGCACACCCCGAGGGGCGGGAGAAGATGAGCAGTTCTTC
cdr3_aa: CASSTPRGAGEDEQFF

clone_size: -
j_call: TRBJ2-1
d_call: TRBD1
v_call: TRBV6-6
cdr3_nt: TGTGCCAGCAGTTACTCGGGTAGGGGGCGCCGGGATGAGCAGTTCTTC
cdr3_aa: CASSYSGRGRRDEQFF

clone_size: -
j_call: TRBJ2-1
d_call: -
v_call: TRBV27
cdr3_nt: TGTGCCAGCAGTCCGGAGGTCAGGGTATCAAATGAGCAGTTCTTC
cdr3_aa: CASSPEVRVSNEQFF

clone_size: -
j_call: TRBJ2-7
d_call: -
v_call: TRBV6-1
cdr3_nt: TGTGCCAGCAGTGGTCGACAGGTCTCCGAGCAGTACTTC
cdr3_aa: CASSGRQVSEQYF

clone_size: -
j_call: TRBJ2-1
d_call: -
v_call: TRBV29-1
cdr3_nt: TGCAGCGGGACGGATGCGGTGAACAATGAGCAGTTCTTC
cdr3_aa: CSGTDAVNNEQFF

clone_size: many
j_call: TRBJ2-1
d_call: -
v_call: TRBV6-4
cdr3_nt: TGTGCCAGCAGTGACTCGGTCGGGGACTACAATGAGCAGTTCTTC
cdr3_aa: CASSDSVGDYNEQFF